What follows are 29 T cell receptor beta chains derived from one specimen sequenced in a study of sequential checkpoint blockade in melanoma. Noted treatment: randomized to nivolumab then ipilimumab (arm A) or the reverse (arm B). Method: immunoSEQ multiplex PCR; TCRdb's copy keeps in-frame clones and lacks some. The sample shows around 4,000 clones, roughly a fifth of them seen only once. Material: tumor tissue (inferred from file names), obtained from a patient given nivolumab and ipilimumab in sequence. These receptor sequences come from a human donor with melanoma.

The chain has TRBV19 and TRBJ1-6, with D possibly being TRBD1 (5 bases). The V gene's germline CDR1 is LNHDA and CDR2 SQIVND (reference sequence). The CDR3 runs to 17 residues. Trimming shortened V by 5 bases and J by 0 bases, and 14 bases separated the two germline ends. Written as DNA, the CDR3 is TGTGCCAGTAGTCCCAAACGACAGAGCTCCTATAATTCACCCCTCCACTTT. Protein sequence: CASSPKRQSSYNSPLHF. Based on the CDR3 plus reference TRBV19 and TRBJ1-6, the full variable domain is DGGITQSPKYLFRKEGQNVTLSCEQNLNHDAMYWYRQDPGQGLRLIYYSQIVNDFQKGDIAEGYSVSREKKESFPLTVTSAQKNPTAFYLCASSPKRQSSYNSPLHFGNGTRLTVT.

This clone was seen a handful of times. This chain uses TRBV15 with TRBJ1-4; no reliable D call. The CDR3 has 15 amino acids. Trimming removed 0 bases at V and 14 bases at J, with 19 bases between. Germline V gene lookup returns CDR1 LNHNV and CDR2 YYDKDF (reference sequence). CDR3 coding DNA: TGTGCCACCAGCAGAGATTTCTCGGACGGTCAGAGGCTGTTTTTT. Amino acid sequence: CATSRDFSDGQRLFF.

This clone is labeled as medium-sized. V usage is TRBV11-3 and J usage is TRBJ1-6, with D possibly being TRBD1 (6 bases). This CDR3 comprises 16 residues. Trimming took 4 bases from V and 1 from J, leaving 11 bases between them. Germline V gives CDR1 SGHNT, CDR2 YENEEA. CDR3 in amino acids: CASSSSGQSYNSPLHF. The CDR3 bases are TGTGCCAGCAGCTCTTCCGGACAGTCCTATAATTCACCCCTCCACTTT.

The J gene is TRBJ2-2, the V gene TRBV19, with D unclear. CDR1 is LNHDA and CDR2 is SQIVND in the germline V gene (reference sequence). The V end lost 6 bases, the J end lost 3 bases, and 8 bases lay between the germline ends. CDR3 size: 13 residues. CDR3 sequence: CASRFTDTGELFF. CDR3 sequence (DNA): TGTGCCAGTAGGTTCACCGACACCGGGGAGCTGTTTTTT.

This rearrangement joins TRBV15 to TRBJ1-4; D gene uncertain. The V and J ends lost 5 bases and 7 bases respectively, with 20 bases between them. The CDR3 is 16 residues long. Germline CDR1 and CDR2: LNHNV and YYDKDF (reference sequence). The CDR3 region has the DNA TGTGCCACCAGCGCCCCCCAGGCTGGGCGGGGTGAAAAACTGTTTTTT. Translated, it gives CATSAPQAGRGEKLFF. The full variable domain, its missing parts supplied by reference TRBV15 and TRBJ1-4, is DAMVIQNPRYQVTQFGKPVTLSCSQTLNHNVMYWYQQKSSQAPKLLFHYYDKDFNNEADTPDNFQSRRPNTSFCFLDIRSPGLGDTAMYLCATSAPQAGRGEKLFFGSGTQLSVL.

This clone occurred many times. The V gene is TRBV11-3, the J gene TRBJ2-5; a weak D match, TRBD2 (5 bases). The CDR3 is 15 amino acids. Germline values: CDR1 SGHNT, CDR2 YENEEA. V lost 5 bases and J 2 bases, leaving 15 bases between the germline ends. CDR3 bases: TGTGCCAGCAGCCGACCCCGGGGTGGTCAAGAGACCCAGTACTTC. This codes for CASSRPRGGQETQYF.

The genes are TRBV6-8 and TRBJ2-4; D possibly corresponds to TRBD1 (6 bases). There are 15 residues in the CDR3. Trimming shortened V by 6 bases and J by 1 base, and 13 bases separated the two germline ends. Germline CDR1 reads MNHGY; CDR2 reads SAAAGT. DNA for the CDR3: TGTGCCAGCAGGAATACAGGGATGGCCAAAAACATTCAGTACTTC. Amino acid sequence: CASRNTGMAKNIQYF.

This clone was observed a few times. The chain has TRBV12-5 and TRBJ1-3; 10 nucleotides line up with TRBD1. The CDR3 has 19 residues. Germline loops: CDR1 LGHNT, CDR2 FRNRAP. In DNA form, the CDR3 reads TGTGCCAGTTCACTGAACCGGGACAGGGGCATTCTCACTGGAAACACCATATATTTT. Protein sequence: CASSLNRDRGILTGNTIYF.

This chain connects TRBV19 to TRBJ2-2; TRBD2 agrees at 8 bases. The CDR3 sequence is 18 residues long. Losses at the gene ends were 2 bases for V and 1 base for J; bases not matched to a gene: 9. The germline V gene has CDR1 LNHDA and CDR2 SQIVND (reference sequence). The CDR3 is CASSIKAGGAQNTGELFF. In nucleotides, the CDR3 is TGTGCCAGTAGTATAAAGGCCGGGGGGGCCCAGAACACCGGGGAGCTGTTTTTT.

J is TRBJ2-3 and V is TRBV11-3; D is unclear. Trimming took 3 bases from V and 10 from J, leaving 20 bases between them. From germline, CDR1 is SGHNT and CDR2 YENEEA. The CDR3 is made up of 15 amino acids. The CDR3: CASSFDPGVPIAQYF. For the CDR3, the DNA is TGTGCCAGCAGCTTCGACCCCGGAGTCCCAATTGCGCAGTATTTT.

The genes are TRBV6-8 and TRBJ1-2; D not certain. CDR1 and CDR2 from the germline V gene are MNHGY and SAAAGT. CDR3 length: 17 amino acids. The germline V and J ends were trimmed by 2 bases and 5 bases, with 21 bases remaining between them. CDR3 nucleotide sequence: TGTGCCAGCAGTTACGCGACGGTAATATCCGGGGAATATGGCTACACCTTC. Its protein is CASSYATVISGEYGYTF.

This sequence joins TRBV9 and TRBJ2-1; D is unresolved. The CDR3 sequence is 14 residues long. Germline V lookup: CDR1 SGDLS, CDR2 YYNGEE. Trimming stripped 5 bases from V and 5 bases from J, with 14 bases between. CDR3 sequence: CASRGTLGNNEQFF. The CDR3 coding sequence is TGTGCCAGCAGGGGCACCCTGGGGAACAATGAGCAGTTCTTC.

This chain links TRBV5-1 with TRBJ1-4; TRBD1 might be the D (5 bases). Trimming stripped 4 bases from V and 8 bases from J, with 15 bases between. This CDR3 spans 14 amino acids. Germline loops: CDR1 SGHRS, CDR2 YFSETQ. The CDR3: CASSPGVSKEKLFF. CDR3 coding DNA: TGCGCCAGCAGCCCGGGGGTCTCAAAGGAAAAACTGTTTTTT.

The rearrangement uses TRBV10-3 and TRBJ1-5; possibly TRBD1 for D (5 bases). CDR1 is ENHRY and CDR2 is SYGVKD in the germline V gene. The CDR3 contains 16 residues. Trimming removed 0 bases from V and 1 base from J, with 10 bases in between. The CDR3 nucleotides read TGTGCCATCAGTGAGTCGGGGGGGATGAGCAATCAGCCCCAGCATTTT. This translates into CAISESGGMSNQPQHF.

The chain joins TRBV25-1 to TRBJ2-3; D remains unclear. V shed 4 bases and J shed 11 bases, with 13 bases lying between them. This CDR3 has 12 amino acids. The germline CDR1 and CDR2 sequences are MGHDK and SYGVNS. The CDR3 protein is CASSGVGWGQYF. CDR3 DNA sequence: TGTGCCAGCAGTGGGGTGGGTTGGGGGCAGTATTTT. The variable domain in full, with the rest retrieved from reference TRBV25-1 and TRBJ2-3, is EADIYQTPRYLVIGTGKKITLECSQTMGHDKMYWYQQDPGMELHLIHYSYGVNSTEKGDLSSESTVSRIRTEHFPLTLESARPSHTSQYLCASSGVGWGQYFGPGTRLTVL.

The genes are TRBV6-8 and TRBJ1-4; the D is unclear. CDR1 is MNHGY and CDR2 is SAAAGT in the germline V gene. The length of the CDR3 is 12 residues. V was clipped by 7 bases and J by 8 bases, with 11 bases between them. CDR3 in amino acids: CASIGRREKLFF. In nucleotides, the CDR3 is TGTGCCAGCATTGGCAGGAGGGAAAAACTGTTTTTT.

This clone was counted between two and nine times. The rearrangement uses TRBV15 and TRBJ1-4; tentatively, D is TRBD1 (5 bases). Germline CDR1 reads LNHNV; CDR2 reads YYDKDF (reference sequence). V was trimmed by 3 bases and J by 8 bases, leaving 13 bases between them. The CDR3 extends over 14 amino acids. In nucleotides, the CDR3 is TGTGCCACCAGCAGGGGCAGGGTAGGGGAAAAACTGTTTTTT. Translating gives CATSRGRVGEKLFF.

The table lists this clone with many counts. The V and J genes are TRBV11-3 and TRBJ2-5; tentatively, D is TRBD2 (6 bases). The CDR3 sequence is 14 residues long. Germline CDR1 reads SGHNT; CDR2 reads YENEEA. Trimming pared 3 bases from V and 6 bases from J, leaving 14 bases between. The CDR3 bases are TGTGCCAGCAGCTTGGCCGCAGGGAGGAAGACCCAGTACTTC. This sequence encodes CASSLAAGRKTQYF.

The rearrangement links TRBV19 to TRBJ1-5; 7 positions match TRBD1. The CDR3 sequence is 15 residues long. Germline V gene data show CDR1 as LNHDA and CDR2 as SQIVND (reference sequence). With V trimmed by 4 bases and J by 1 base, 4 bases remained unmatched. CDR3 loop: CASSTTGMSNQPQHF. The CDR3 DNA sequence: TGTGCCAGTAGTACGACAGGGATGAGCAATCAGCCCCAGCATTTT.

The table lists this clone with many counts. The J gene is TRBJ1-1, the V gene TRBV11-3, with 9 bases fitting TRBD1. The trim removed 5 bases at V and 6 bases at J, leaving 13 bases unmatched. The length of the CDR3 is 16 residues. Germline CDR1 SGHNT, CDR2 YENEEA. The CDR3 DNA is TGTGCCAGCAGCCCCTCGACAGGGGGGACGGGGGCTGAAGCTTTCTTT. It specifies CASSPSTGGTGAEAFF.

This chain connects TRBV5-1 to TRBJ2-3; D might be TRBD1 (5 bases). Per germline, CDR1 SGHRS and CDR2 YFSETQ. V was pared by 4 bases and J by 0 bases, with 12 bases between. The CDR3 sequence is 15 residues long. The CDR3: CASSPDTTSTDTQYF. CDR3 nucleotide sequence: TGCGCCAGCAGCCCGGACACCACTAGCACAGATACGCAGTATTTT.

This clone was found a few times. The chain is built from TRBV6-8 and TRBJ1-2; TRBD1 matches 7 bases. V lost 3 bases, J lost 7 bases, and 11 bases stayed unmatched. The CDR3 runs 15 residues. CDR1 is MNHGY, CDR2 SAAAGT, per germline. Here the CDR3 DNA reads TGTGCCAGCAGTTATGGGACAGAAGGGACAAGTGGCTACACCTTC. Amino acid sequence: CASSYGTEGTSGYTF.

V usage is TRBV18 and J usage is TRBJ1-5; D is unresolved. The germline V and J ends were trimmed by 5 bases and 8 bases, with 13 bases remaining between them. The CDR3 runs 13 residues. Germline CDR1 reads KGHSH; CDR2 reads LQKENI. For the CDR3, the DNA is TGTGCCAGCTCAACCGACGGGAGGAAGCCCCAGCATTTT. This translates into CASSTDGRKPQHF.

This clone was seen more than once but under ten times. The chain links TRBV25-1 to TRBJ1-6; no definite D call. The CDR3 is made up of 13 amino acids. Germline loops: CDR1 MGHDK, CDR2 SYGVNS. Between the trimmed V and J ends, which lost 5 bases and 7 bases, there was a span of 9 bases. The CDR3 protein is CASSHSINSPLHF. CDR3 nucleotides: TGTGCCAGCAGTCATTCAATCAATTCACCCCTCCACTTT.

The rearrangement links TRBV19 to TRBJ2-6; no clear D. V lost 3 bases and J 4 bases, leaving 4 bases between the germline ends. The CDR3 contains 13 residues. Per germline, CDR1 LNHDA and CDR2 SQIVND (reference sequence). The CDR3 bases are TGTGCCAGTAGTATCGCAGGGGCCAACGTCCTGACTTTC. It yields the protein CASSIAGANVLTF. The variable domain in full, completed from reference TRBV19 and TRBJ2-6, reads DGGITQSPKYLFRKEGQNVTLSCEQNLNHDAMYWYRQDPGQGLRLIYYSQIVNDFQKGDIAEGYSVSREKKESFPLTVTSAQKNPTAFYLCASSIAGANVLTFGAGSRLTVL.

This sequence joins TRBV29-1 and TRBJ1-1; D unresolved. Germline CDR1 SQVTM, CDR2 ANQGSEA. Trimming cost V 4 bases and J 4 bases, with 13 bases left between them. The CDR3 is 13 residues long. CDR3 in DNA: TGCAGCGTTGGAACGGTCCCTGGCACTGAAGCTTTCTTT. This translates into CSVGTVPGTEAFF. The whole variable domain, remainder taken from reference TRBV29-1 and TRBJ1-1, is SAVISQKPSRDICQRGTSLTIQCQVDSQVTMMFWYRQQPGQSLTLIATANQGSEATYESGFVIDKFPISRPNLTFSTLTVSNMSPEDSSIYLCSVGTVPGTEAFFGQGTRLTVV.

By its share, this clone is medium-sized (0.01 to 0.1%). The chain has TRBV28 and TRBJ1-1; D gene ambiguous. The CDR3 is 13 amino acids. The ends were cut back, 3 bases at V and 1 base at J, with 6 bases in the middle. In germline, CDR1 is MDHEN, CDR2 SYDVKM. The CDR3 region is CASSLGGNTEAFF. As DNA, the CDR3 is TGTGCCAGCAGTTTGGGCGGGAACACTGAAGCTTTCTTT.

This clone was detected a few times. The chain uses TRBV4-1 and TRBJ1-4, with TRBD1 matching 7 bases. V lost 3 bases, J lost 2 bases, and 3 bases stayed unmatched. Germline V CDR1 and CDR2: MGHRA, YSYEKL. This CDR3 is 15 amino acids long. The CDR3 region has the DNA TGCGCCAGCAGCCACGGAGGGGGCACTAATGAAAAACTGTTTTTT. Encoded protein: CASSHGGGTNEKLFF.

J is TRBJ1-4 and V is TRBV25-1; TRBD1 agrees at 7 bases. This CDR3 has 16 amino acids. V dropped 1 base and J dropped 5; count of bases not matched to a gene: 7. Per the germline V gene, CDR1 is MGHDK and CDR2 is SYGVNS. This CDR3 is CASSESRGRGNEKLFF. The CDR3 bases are TGTGCCAGCAGTGAATCCCGGGGCAGGGGGAATGAAAAACTGTTTTTT.